This TCR beta chain was identified in a study of human T cells and chemical hapten exposure. Individual cDNA molecules each carried unique molecular identifiers attached by the library. TCRdb used MiXCR to reprocess the RACE reads, holding one entry per CDR3 protein. Of approximately 84,000 distinct CDR3 sequences in the sample, over 7% were seen once. A word on this clonotype: Its target is unknown.

This sample's time point: healthy volunteer bleed at 6 weeks. The study extracted total RNA from unfractionated whole blood. Study-level findings and limits: There was no change with DPC sensitization in TCRs above 1 in 1000 frequency.

Losses at the gene ends were 6 bases for V and 0 bases for J; bases not matched to a gene: 7. Germline V gives CDR1 SGHAT, CDR2 FQNNGV. The CDR3 extends over 16 amino acids. This clonotype was obtained from a male donor in good health. Some clones in this sample may be carry-over from other donors' samples. The chain carries TRBV11-2 and TRBJ2-1; 8 nucleotides match TRBD2. Sequenced: whole blood. CDR3 DNA: TGTGCCAGCAGTTTATCCCGGGGGGGCTCCTACAATGAGCAGTTCTTC. It specifies CASSLSRGGSYNEQFF. Looking up the rest from reference TRBV11-2 and TRBJ2-1 gives the full variable domain: EAGVAQSPRYKIIEKRQSVAFWCNPISGHATLYWYQQILGQGPKLLIQFQNNGVVDDSQLPKDRFSAERLKGVDSTLKIQPAKLEDSAVYLCASSLSRGGSYNEQFFGPGTRLTVL.